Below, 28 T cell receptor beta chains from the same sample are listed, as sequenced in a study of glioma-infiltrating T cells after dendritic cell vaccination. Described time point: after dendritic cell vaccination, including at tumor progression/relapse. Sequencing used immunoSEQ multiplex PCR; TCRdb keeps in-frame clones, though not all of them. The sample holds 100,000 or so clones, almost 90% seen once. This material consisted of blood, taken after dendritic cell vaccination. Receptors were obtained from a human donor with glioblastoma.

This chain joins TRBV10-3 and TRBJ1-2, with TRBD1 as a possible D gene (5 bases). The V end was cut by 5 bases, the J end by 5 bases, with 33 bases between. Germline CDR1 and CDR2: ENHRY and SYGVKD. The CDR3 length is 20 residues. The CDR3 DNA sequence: TGTGCCATCAGTCTACCGGGAGGTTCGGCTAAAGACAGATCTTCTTATGGCTACACCTTC. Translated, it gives CAISLPGGSAKDRSSYGYTF.

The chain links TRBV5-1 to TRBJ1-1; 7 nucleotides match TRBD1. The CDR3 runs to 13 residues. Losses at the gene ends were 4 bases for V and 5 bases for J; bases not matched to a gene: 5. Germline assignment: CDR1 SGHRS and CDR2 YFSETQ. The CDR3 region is CASSGQAGTEAFF. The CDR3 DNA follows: TGCGCCAGCAGCGGACAGGCCGGGACTGAAGCTTTCTTT.

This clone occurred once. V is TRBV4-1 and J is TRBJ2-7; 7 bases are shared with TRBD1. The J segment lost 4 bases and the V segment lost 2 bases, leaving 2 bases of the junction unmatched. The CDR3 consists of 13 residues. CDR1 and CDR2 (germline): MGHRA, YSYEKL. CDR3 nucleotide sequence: TGCGCCAGCAGCCAACGACAGGGTTACGAGCAGTACTTC. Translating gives CASSQRQGYEQYF.

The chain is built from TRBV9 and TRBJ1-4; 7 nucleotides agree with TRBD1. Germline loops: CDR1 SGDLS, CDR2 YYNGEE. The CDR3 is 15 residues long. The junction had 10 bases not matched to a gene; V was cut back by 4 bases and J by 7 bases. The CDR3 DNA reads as TGTGCCAGCAGCCCTAGACAGGGAGCCCCTGAAAAACTGTTTTTT. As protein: CASSPRQGAPEKLFF.

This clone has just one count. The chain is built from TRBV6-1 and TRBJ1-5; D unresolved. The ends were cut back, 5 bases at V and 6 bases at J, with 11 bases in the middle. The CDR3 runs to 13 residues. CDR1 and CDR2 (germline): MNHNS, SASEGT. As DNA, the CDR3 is TGTGCCAGCAGTTGGGGAGAGTTTCAGCCCCAGCATTTT. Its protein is CASSWGEFQPQHF.

CDR3 nucleotides: TGTGCCAGTGGGGCCGGGACTAGCGCTTTTTTCGGGTACGAGCAGTACTTC. This encodes CASGAGTSAFFGYEQYF. The V and J genes are TRBV28 and TRBJ2-7, with 10 bases fitting TRBD2. The CDR3 sequence is 17 residues long. With 9 bases clipped from V and 4 bases from J, the junction kept 18 bases outside the gene matches. Germline assignment: CDR1 MDHEN and CDR2 SYDVKM.

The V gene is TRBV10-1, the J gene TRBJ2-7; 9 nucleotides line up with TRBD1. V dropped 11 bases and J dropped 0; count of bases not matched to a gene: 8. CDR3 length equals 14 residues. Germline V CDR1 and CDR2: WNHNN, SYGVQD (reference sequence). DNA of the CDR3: TGCGCCGGCACAGGACAGGGGACCTCCTACGAGCAGTACTTC. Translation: CAGTGQGTSYEQYF.

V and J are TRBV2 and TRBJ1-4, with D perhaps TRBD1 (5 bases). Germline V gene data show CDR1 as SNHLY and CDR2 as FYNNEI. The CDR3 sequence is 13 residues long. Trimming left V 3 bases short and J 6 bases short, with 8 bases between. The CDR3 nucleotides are TGTGCCAGCAGTGAGGTCAGGGATGAAAAACTGTTTTTT. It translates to CASSEVRDEKLFF.

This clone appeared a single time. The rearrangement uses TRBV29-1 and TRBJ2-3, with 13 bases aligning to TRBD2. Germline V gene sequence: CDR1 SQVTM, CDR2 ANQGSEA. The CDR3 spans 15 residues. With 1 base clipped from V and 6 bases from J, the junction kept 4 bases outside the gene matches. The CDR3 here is CSVEGTSGSADTQYF. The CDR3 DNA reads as TGCAGCGTTGAAGGGACTAGCGGGAGTGCTGATACGCAGTATTTT.

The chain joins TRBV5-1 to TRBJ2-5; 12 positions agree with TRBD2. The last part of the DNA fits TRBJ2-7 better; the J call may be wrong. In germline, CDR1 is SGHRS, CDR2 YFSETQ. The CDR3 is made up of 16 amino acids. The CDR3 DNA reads TGCGCCAGCAGCTTGGAGACTAGCGGGAGTCGCTACGAGCAGTACTTC. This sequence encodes CASSLETSGSRYEQYF.

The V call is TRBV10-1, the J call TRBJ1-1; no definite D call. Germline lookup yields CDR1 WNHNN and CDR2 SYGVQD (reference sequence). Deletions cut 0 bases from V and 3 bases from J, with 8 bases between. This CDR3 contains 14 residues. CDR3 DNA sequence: TGCGCCAGCAGTGAGTCGGTGGAGCACACTGAAGCTTTCTTT. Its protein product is CASSESVEHTEAFF.

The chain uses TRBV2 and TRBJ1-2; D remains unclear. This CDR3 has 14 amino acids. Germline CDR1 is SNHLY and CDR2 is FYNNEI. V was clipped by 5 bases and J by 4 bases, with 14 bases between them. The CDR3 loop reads CASSRVEGGYGYTF. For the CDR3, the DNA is TGTGCCAGCAGTCGCGTGGAGGGCGGCTATGGCTACACCTTC.

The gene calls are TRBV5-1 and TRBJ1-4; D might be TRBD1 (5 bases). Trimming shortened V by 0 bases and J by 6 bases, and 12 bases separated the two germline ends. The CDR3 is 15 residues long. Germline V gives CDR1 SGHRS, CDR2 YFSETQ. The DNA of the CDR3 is TGCGCCAGCAGCTTGGACACCGGGGGGGATGAAAAACTGTTTTTT. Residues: CASSLDTGGDEKLFF. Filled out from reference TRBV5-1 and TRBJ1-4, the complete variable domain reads KAGVTQTPRYLIKTRGQQVTLSCSPISGHRSVSWYQQTPGQGLQFLFEYFSETQRNKGNFPGRFSGRQFSNSRSEMNVSTLELGDSALYLCASSLDTGGDEKLFFGSGTQLSVL.

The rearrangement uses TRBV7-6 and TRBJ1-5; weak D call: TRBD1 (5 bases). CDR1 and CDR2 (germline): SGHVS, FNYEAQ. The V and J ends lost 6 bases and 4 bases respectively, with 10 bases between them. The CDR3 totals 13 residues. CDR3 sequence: CASSWDYNQPQHF. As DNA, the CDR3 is TGTGCCAGCAGTTGGGACTATAATCAGCCCCAGCATTTT.

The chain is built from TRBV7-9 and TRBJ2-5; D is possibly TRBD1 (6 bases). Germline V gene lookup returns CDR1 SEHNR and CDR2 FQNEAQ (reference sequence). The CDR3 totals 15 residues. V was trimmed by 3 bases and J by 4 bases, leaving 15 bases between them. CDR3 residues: CASSLGAPQVETQYF. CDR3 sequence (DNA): TGTGCCAGCAGCTTGGGGGCACCCCAAGTAGAGACCCAGTACTTC.

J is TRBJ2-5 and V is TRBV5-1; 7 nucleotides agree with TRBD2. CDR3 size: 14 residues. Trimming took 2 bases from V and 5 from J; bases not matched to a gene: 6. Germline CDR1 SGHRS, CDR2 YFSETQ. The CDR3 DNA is TGCGCCAGCAGCTTCCAAGGGGAGGGGGAGACCCAGTACTTC. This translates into CASSFQGEGETQYF.

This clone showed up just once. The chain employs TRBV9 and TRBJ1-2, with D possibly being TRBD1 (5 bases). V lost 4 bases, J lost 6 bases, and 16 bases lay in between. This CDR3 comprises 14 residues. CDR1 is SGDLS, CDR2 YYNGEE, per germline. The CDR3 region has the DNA TGTGCCAGCAGCCCACGGGGTACGGGGGATGGCTACACCTTC. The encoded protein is CASSPRGTGDGYTF.

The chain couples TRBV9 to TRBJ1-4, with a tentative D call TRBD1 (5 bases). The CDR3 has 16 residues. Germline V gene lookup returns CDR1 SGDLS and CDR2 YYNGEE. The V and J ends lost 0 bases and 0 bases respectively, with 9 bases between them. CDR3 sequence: CASSVGRGATNEKLFF. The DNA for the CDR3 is TGTGCCAGCAGCGTAGGGAGGGGTGCAACTAATGAAAAACTGTTTTTT.

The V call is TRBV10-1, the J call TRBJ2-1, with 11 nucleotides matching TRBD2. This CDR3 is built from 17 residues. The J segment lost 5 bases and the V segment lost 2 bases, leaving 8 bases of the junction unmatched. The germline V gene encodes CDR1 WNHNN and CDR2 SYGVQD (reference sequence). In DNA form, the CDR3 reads TGCGCCAGCAGTGAGGGGAGACTAGCGGGATACAACAATGAGCAGTTCTTC. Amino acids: CASSEGRLAGYNNEQFF.

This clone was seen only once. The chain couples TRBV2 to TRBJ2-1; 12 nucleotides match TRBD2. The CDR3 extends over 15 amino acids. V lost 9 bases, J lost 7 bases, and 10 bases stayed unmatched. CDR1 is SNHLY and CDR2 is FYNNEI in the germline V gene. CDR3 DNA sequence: TGTGCCAGTGAGGGGGTTGGGACTAGCGGGAATGAGCAGTTCTTC. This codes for CASEGVGTSGNEQFF.

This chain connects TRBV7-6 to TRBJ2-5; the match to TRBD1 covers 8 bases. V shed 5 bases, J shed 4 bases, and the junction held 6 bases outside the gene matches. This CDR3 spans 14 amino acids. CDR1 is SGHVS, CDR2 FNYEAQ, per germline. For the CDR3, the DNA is TGTGCCAGCAGCGCAACGACAGGGGTAGAGACCCAGTACTTC. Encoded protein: CASSATTGVETQYF.

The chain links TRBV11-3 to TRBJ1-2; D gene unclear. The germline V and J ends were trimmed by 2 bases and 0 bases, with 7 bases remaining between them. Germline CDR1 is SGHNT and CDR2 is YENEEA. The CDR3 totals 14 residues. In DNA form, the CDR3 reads TGTGCCAGCAGCTTATATAGCGCTAACTATGGCTACACCTTC. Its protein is CASSLYSANYGYTF.

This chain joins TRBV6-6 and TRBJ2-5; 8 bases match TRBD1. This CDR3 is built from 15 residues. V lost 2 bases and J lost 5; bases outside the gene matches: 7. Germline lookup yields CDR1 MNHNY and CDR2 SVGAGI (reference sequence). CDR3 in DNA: TGTGCCAGCAGTTACGGACAGGGCCGAGGGGAGACCCAGTACTTC. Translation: CASSYGQGRGETQYF.

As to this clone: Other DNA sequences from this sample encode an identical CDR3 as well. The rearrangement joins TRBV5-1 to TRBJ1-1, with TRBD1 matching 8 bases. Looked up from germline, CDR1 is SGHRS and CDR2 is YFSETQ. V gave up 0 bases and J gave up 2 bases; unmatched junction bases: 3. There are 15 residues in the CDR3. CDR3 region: CASSLAGTGNTEAFF. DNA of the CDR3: TGCGCCAGCAGCTTGGCCGGGACAGGAAACACTGAAGCTTTCTTT.

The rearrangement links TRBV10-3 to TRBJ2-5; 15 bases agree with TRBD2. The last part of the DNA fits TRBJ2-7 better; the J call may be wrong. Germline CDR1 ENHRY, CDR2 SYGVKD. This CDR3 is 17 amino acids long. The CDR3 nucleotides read TGTGCCATCACCTCGGGACTAGCGGGAGGAGAGGGGTACGAGCAGTACTTC. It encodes CAITSGLAGGEGYEQYF.

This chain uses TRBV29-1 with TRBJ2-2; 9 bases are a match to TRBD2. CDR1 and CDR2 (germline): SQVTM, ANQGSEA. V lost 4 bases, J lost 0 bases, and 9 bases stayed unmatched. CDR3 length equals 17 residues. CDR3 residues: CSVVWREGVANTGELFF. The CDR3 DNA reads TGCAGCGTTGTGTGGCGGGAGGGGGTCGCGAACACCGGGGAGCTGTTTTTT.

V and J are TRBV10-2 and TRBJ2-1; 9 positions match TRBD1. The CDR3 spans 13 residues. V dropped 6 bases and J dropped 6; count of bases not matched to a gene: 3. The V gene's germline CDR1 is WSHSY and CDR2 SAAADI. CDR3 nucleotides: TGCGCCAGCAGACAGGGGGCCGGCAATGAGCAGTTCTTC. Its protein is CASRQGAGNEQFF.

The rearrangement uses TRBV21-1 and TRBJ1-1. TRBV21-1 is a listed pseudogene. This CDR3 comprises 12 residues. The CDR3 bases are TGTGCCAGCAGCAACCCCTTCACTGAAGCTTTCTTT. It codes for CASSNPFTEAFF.